This T cell receptor beta chain was documented in a study of regulatory T cells in long-lasting Graves disease. CDR1 is MNHNS, CDR2 SASEGT, per germline. Trimming removed 6 bases at V and 8 bases at J, with 19 bases between. CDR3 length equals 14 residues. General study findings and limits: Fewer public clonotypes were shared by new patients (under 1,000) than by persistent patients (around 2,900). Persistent Graves' patients had lower TCR diversity than newly diagnosed ones.

Investigators prepared the TCR beta libraries by applying iRepertoire HTBI primers and Arm-PCR of CDR3 regions. TCRdb processed the multiplex PCR reads anew with MiXCR; each CDR3 protein has one entry. The sample holds approximately 350,000 distinct CDR3 sequences, roughly 17% seen once. A note on this clonotype: Its specificity is not known.

The time point is: newly diagnosed GD, antithyroid drugs for less than 3 months. PBMC RNA was the source of the TCR library. Another study also made use of these data, one on T cells in Graves' hyperthyroidism and ophthalmopathy. In that study: First-round RT-PCR of the TCR CDR3 relied on the HTBI primer set.

The sequencing here drew on peripheral blood mononuclear cells (PBMCs), taken at new diagnosis, from a patient treated with antithyroid drugs. The receptor was derived from a man aged 35 to 55 with Graves disease. The V gene is TRBV6-1, the J gene TRBJ1-2, with a possible D match to TRBD1 (5 bases). For the CDR3, the DNA is TGTGCCAGCAGAATGCGGCAGGGATTTATCGGCTACACCTTC. The encoded protein is CASRMRQGFIGYTF.